This T cell receptor (beta chain) stems from a study of cytomegalovirus exposure and HLA in healthy donors (dated by TCRdb to the late 2010s). With respect to the entire study: According to an earlier analysis of 587 of the donors, some 170 million T cells yielded 90 million to 130 million unique TCR beta sequences and roughly 280 Gb of sequence data. To predict cytomegalovirus infection status, the study combined high-throughput TCR immunosequencing, statistical association of individual TCRs with disease status, and machine learning. A later genetic analysis took genome-wide SNP genotypes for about three fifths of the roughly 700 donors and used that subset as a discovery cohort. Besides the first cohort of 550 to 750 subjects, a separate validation cohort made up of 95 to 150 different subjects was used. Among a few hundred genotyped donors of the cohort, an average of approximately 240,000 unique TCR beta nucleotide sequences were sequenced per donor, approximately 20% of them non-productive. To decide whether each TCR beta V gene segment behaved as functional or pseudogenic, an earlier analysis of some 580 of the donors relied on high-throughput TCR beta sequencing. Using immunosequencing, the study profiled T cell repertoires from 666 subjects and related those repertoires to cytomegalovirus serostatus. The study was designed to test whether signatures of past pathogen exposure could be identified by cataloging public T cell receptors. HLA typing covered class I and class II loci at four-digit resolution. Donor age, sex, ethnicity and CMV serostatus were compiled together with the repertoire data. Typing coverage varied by locus: 629-630 donors for A, B, C, DRB1 and DQB1; under 550 for DQA1; around 570 for DPA1; under 490 for DPB1. An early release that covered several hundred HLA-typed donors contained approximately 320 gigabases of sequencing data and around 80 million unique TCR sequences. Of the roughly 420 genotyped donors, over 80% were placed in the genetic ancestry cluster associated with self-reported Caucasian donors. To study patterns of TCR occurrence, a later analysis re-analyzed previously published TCR beta repertoires from 550 to 800 donors and added high-resolution HLA genotyping. Rather than using new phenotypic data, the later analysis identified candidate immune exposures from TCR beta sequences and from how often those sequences occurred across donors. A handful of DR-DQ haplotypes were handled as single units for association and clustering because linkage in the cohort was strong. All discovery cohort repertoires had been generated using a single sequencing platform. Findings and caveats that apply to the study as a whole: A group of highly shared sequence variants was considered likely to be a technical artifact of the sequencing pipeline. A later analysis reported that several top co-occurrence clusters appeared linked to parvovirus B19, influenza, CMV and Epstein-Barr virus. According to a later analysis, TCR association rates differed among HLA loci, with DRB1 alleles showing the most associated TCRs and HLA-C alleles showing the fewest. Strong co-occurrence of HLA alleles, especially DR and DQ, made assigning TCR associations to individual alleles difficult. Roughly uniform sequencing depth across donors was assumed in presence/absence analyses, although this assumption may not hold. Most TCR sequences were observed very rarely across donors, whereas some public TCRs were present in many individuals. A later analysis found that most CMV-associated TCR beta chains appeared HLA-restricted, with HLA associations seemingly driven largely by CMV exposure. In vitro tests confirmed that three of the cytomegalovirus-associated TCR beta chains recognize cytomegalovirus antigens. The earlier analysis of some 540 of the donors excluded roughly 16 rarely observed V segments, including chromosome 9 orphons, because counts were too low. The classifier was reported to diagnose cytomegalovirus status with high specificity and sensitivity in both the original cohort and the validation cohort. Only TCR beta chains were sequenced in this cohort, and the absence of alpha or paired-chain data limited detectable features. Compared with the approximately 720-donor mean, donors in an Asian-associated ancestry cluster had fewer N-insertions in productive TCRs, according to a later genetic analysis. Some IMGT-functional V segments, including TRBV6-2 and TRBV6-3, could not be distinguished by the 87-base-pair reads and were therefore excluded. Because some donors lacked HLA typing at each locus, the association tests relied only on the typed subset. At a false discovery rate of 0.05, a later analysis linked 15,000 to 20,000 TCR beta sequences to specific HLA alleles. A total of around 150 TCR beta chains were listed by the study as associated with cytomegalovirus. Correlated functional status among segregating V segments might reflect linkage disequilibrium, but an unknown experimental factor could not be ruled out. Immune exposure information for the cohort was limited to CMV serostatus. It was suggested by the authors that the approach could potentially be generalized to other disease states and immunological phenotypes. In a later analysis, HLA-associated TCR beta chains were found to be more clonally expanded and to have lower generation probabilities than equally common non-associated chains. A later genetic analysis associated a missense DCLRE1C variant with V-gene and J-gene trimming of TCR beta chains, and an independent cohort replicated the association. A further reported finding was that TCR beta sequences accurately predicted the HLA-A and HLA-B alleles for most subjects in the first cohort. An earlier analysis of some 590 of the donors showed that most TCR beta V segments appeared in productive rearrangements either about 90% or about 30% of the time, which broadly matched IMGT annotations.

Concerning this clone: Its antigen has not been determined. No per-base quality is available; no much larger clone lies one base away.

The cohort consisted of 600 to 700 healthy bone marrow donors. At the time of sampling, all cohort members were nominally healthy, though unrecorded immune exposures were likely present. The donor tested CMV seropositive and was one of the 289 seropositive cohort members. Each donor provided a peripheral blood sample, and peripheral blood mononuclear cells were used for TCR beta sequencing. The Qiagen DNeasy Blood Extraction Kit was used to extract genomic DNA from the blood cell samples. Library preparation was by the immunoSEQ multiplex PCR assay. For the multiplex PCR, a mixture combining 60 forward primers for TCR Vbeta segments and 13 reverse primers for TCR Jbeta segments was used. Amplification of the CDR3 region of rearranged TCR beta genes was performed with a multiplex PCR assay on genomic DNA. Amplified TCR beta libraries were sequenced as 87-base-pair reads on the Illumina HiSeq System. Under the source paper's analysis protocol: Across the 500 to 750 repertoires, a later analysis counted 80 million or so unique TCR beta chains, 9.5 million to 12 million of which were shared by at least two donors. Raw reads were error-corrected and collapsed into unique sequences by a nearest-neighbor algorithm in which closely related sequences were merged to remove PCR and sequencing errors. CDR3 sequences were aligned to IMGT reference sequences to assign V, D and J gene segments. For a sequence to be retained, a match of at least six nucleotides was required to both a V gene segment and a J gene segment. Rearrangements were called productive when the CDR3 lacked stop codons and stayed in frame with V and J; all others were non-productive. Following IMGT convention, CDR3 was defined as the stretch from the second conserved V-encoded cysteine to the conserved J-encoded phenylalanine. The earlier analysis of about 500 of the donors excluded sequences that lacked an unambiguous match to a single V gene segment. In an earlier analysis of 587 of the donors, a V segment was called functional when productive rearrangements were above 56.7%, and segregating when the standard deviation between donors exceeded 5%. A statistical classification framework was developed to diagnose cytomegalovirus status using the catalog of TCR beta chain sequences. A later analysis assigned V and J genes by comparing TCR nucleotide sequences with IMGT/GENE-DB human TR gene sequences. In a later analysis, CDR3 sequences and most-parsimonious VDJ recombination scenarios were assigned using the TCRdist pipeline. A later analysis defined each TCR beta chain by its CDR3 amino acid sequence plus V-gene family, and excluded reads lacking a unique V-gene family. To address suspected cross-contamination and a sequencing artifact, a later analysis removed 592 highly shared, low-generation-probability nucleotide sequences. For each public chain, a later analysis derived a clonal expansion index from normalized ranks of inferred template counts within each repertoire. In a later analysis, generation probabilities were computed using a VDJ recombination model fitted to out-of-frame rearrangements, and the results were checked against IGoR. In a later analysis, hypergeometric tests were used to score TCR-TCR, TCR-HLA and TCR-CMV co-occurrence, with a repertoire-size bias correction applied to TCR pairs. False discovery rates were estimated in a later analysis by permuting HLA or CMV assignments 20 times. In a later analysis, co-occurring TCRs were grouped using DBSCAN, with TCRdist sequence similarity added in when clustering inside HLA-allele-positive subsets. Co-occurrence clustering excluded repertoires with fewer than 30,000 or more than 120,000 public chains, plus five with anomalous nucleotide sharing. This is the immuneACCESS table as TCRdb keeps it, with only in-frame sequences that have V and J called. A part of the clones is gone; compared with another copy, unresolved V genes explain less than half, and the rest is unexplained. V and J calls and clone size follow that table, whereas D and trimming were derived from the DNA. In all, the sample holds under 200,000 clones, and 55% to 80% of those were seen once. The leading ten clones occupy just under 4.5% of the sample.

The CDR3 goes from the cysteine to the phenylalanine over 15 residues. Kept here is only the CDR3 DNA, which spans 45 bases and is read in frame from base 1. The germline V gene sets CDR1 to SNHLY and CDR2 to FYNNEI. V loses 9 bases of germline sequence and J loses 1 base, and the interval between the two ends is 19 bases. The TCR sequence derives from a woman aged 18-29 years in good health and CMV-seropositive. Sequenced material: PBMCs. This receptor chain uses TRBV2 and TRBJ2-7; a tentative D call is TRBD1 (7 bases match). This receptor carries the CDR3 CARGGRRDRSYEQYF. The nucleotides read TGTGCCAGAGGGGGGAGGAGGGACAGATCCTACGAGCAGTACTTC.